This T cell receptor (beta chain) came from a study of blood T cell repertoires in COVID-19. Germline CDR1 is SGHRS and CDR2 is YFSETQ. Trimming cost V 2 bases and J 5 bases, with 8 bases left between them. The CDR3 consists of 12 residues. Clones were sequenced by immunoSEQ multiplex PCR, and TCRdb holds only the in-frame ones, with some missing. The table includes about 150,000 clones, about 88% detected once. The chain employs TRBV5-1 and TRBJ2-7; no definite D call. The sequencing input was peripheral blood. The sequence came from a woman between 70 and 85 years old with acute or convalescent COVID-19. CDR3 sequence (DNA): TGCGCCAGCAGCTTTACGAGCAACGAGCAGTACTTC. It specifies CASSFTSNEQYF. The whole variable domain, filled in from reference TRBV5-1 and TRBJ2-7, reads KAGVTQTPRYLIKTRGQQVTLSCSPISGHRSVSWYQQTPGQGLQFLFEYFSETQRNKGNFPGRFSGRQFSNSRSEMNVSTLELGDSALYLCASSFTSNEQYFGPGTRLTVT.